These 18 T cell receptor beta chains share one sample of origin, sequenced in a study of blood T cells in healthy people across ages. Together with a sample-barcoded 5' primer, a J-beta primer mix was included in a second PCR lasting about 7 to 12 cycles. TCRdb fed the 5' RACE reads into MiXCR, producing one record per CDR3 protein. The sample comprises 800,000 or so distinct CDR3 sequences, approximately 25% of which are singletons, and roughly 3.5% rests with the top ten. These data are also associated with another study on T cells of mothers and their children.

The sequenced sample consisted of blood. Every receptor here comes from a boy younger than 18 in good health.

The chain's CDR3 is CASSRTSASGGPYEQYF. The CDR3 DNA is TGCGCCAGCAGCCGAACCTCGGCTAGCGGAGGTCCCTACGAGCAGTACTTC. V and J are TRBV5-1 and TRBJ2-7, with 7 bases identical to TRBD2. CDR1 SGHRS and CDR2 YFSETQ come from the germline V gene. The CDR3 consists of 17 residues. V shed 4 bases, J shed 2 bases, and the junction held 15 bases outside the gene matches. The entire variable domain, with the rest obtained from reference TRBV5-1 and TRBJ2-7, is as follows: KAGVTQTPRYLIKTRGQQVTLSCSPISGHRSVSWYQQTPGQGLQFLFEYFSETQRNKGNFPGRFSGRQFSNSRSEMNVSTLELGDSALYLCASSRTSASGGPYEQYFGPGTRLTVT.

The chain has TRBV20-1 and TRBJ2-5; no clear D. CDR1 and CDR2 from the germline V gene are DFQATT and SNEGSKA (reference sequence). Trimming stripped 3 bases from V and 1 base from J, with 12 bases between. The CDR3 has 14 residues. CDR3 bases: TGCAGTGCTAGGTGGTCTCGTCCCCAAGAGACCCAGTACTTC. Translation gives CSARWSRPQETQYF.

This clonotype appeared a single time. The junction does not match germline at one end; this may be a read error. V and J are TRBV27 and TRBJ2-7, with D unclear. The CDR3 sequence is 11 residues long. Germline CDR1 and CDR2: MNHEY and SMNVEV (reference sequence). This CDR3 reads CARRLDYEQYF. In nucleotides, the CDR3 is TGTGCCCGCAGGTTGGACTACGAGCAGTACTTC.

The chain is built from TRBV29-1 and TRBJ2-5; D might be TRBD2 (6 bases). Trimming pared 2 bases from V and 5 bases from J, leaving 12 bases between. The length of the CDR3 is 13 residues. Germline values: CDR1 SQVTM, CDR2 ANQGSEA. The CDR3 loop reads CSVELGTWETQYF. The CDR3 DNA reads TGCAGCGTTGAATTAGGGACTTGGGAGACCCAGTACTTC.

The CDR3 protein is CASSSGTEIYNSPLHF. The CDR3 nucleotides read TGTGCCAGCAGCTCCGGGACAGAGATATATAATTCACCCCTCCACTTT. The chain is built from TRBV7-9 and TRBJ1-6; 7 positions agree with TRBD1. Germline lookup yields CDR1 SEHNR and CDR2 FQNEAQ (reference sequence). The CDR3 consists of 16 residues. V gave up 4 bases and J gave up 4 bases; unmatched junction bases: 7.

V gene TRBV29-1 combines with J gene TRBJ1-2, with TRBD1 matching over 9 bases. The CDR3 covers 15 residues. V shed 3 bases, J shed 8 bases, and the junction held 13 bases outside the gene matches. Germline V lookup: CDR1 SQVTM, CDR2 ANQGSEA. CDR3 DNA sequence: TGCAGCGTTGACGATAGCCGGGACAGGGCTGGGGGCTACACCTTC. Protein product: CSVDDSRDRAGGYTF.

The chain carries TRBV7-8 and TRBJ1-2; no firm D call. The CDR3 is 18 residues long. CDR1 is SGHVS, CDR2 FQNEAQ, per germline. Trimming shortened V by 3 bases and J by 2 bases, and 22 bases separated the two germline ends. CDR3: CASSLGGWSSPGNYGYTF. CDR3 nucleotide sequence: TGTGCCAGCAGCTTGGGTGGGTGGTCGAGTCCCGGAAACTATGGCTACACCTTC.

The chain is built from TRBV5-1 and TRBJ2-7; D is possibly TRBD1 or TRBD2 (6 bases each). Trimming pared 5 bases from V and 6 bases from J, leaving 12 bases between. CDR3 length equals 12 residues. The germline V gene encodes CDR1 SGHRS and CDR2 YFSETQ. The chain's CDR3 is CASRPGGTEQYF. The CDR3 bases are TGCGCCAGCAGGCCCGGGGGCACCGAGCAGTACTTC.

The chain combines TRBV15 with TRBJ2-5; 12 bases match TRBD2. The last part of the DNA fits TRBJ2-7 better; the J call may be wrong. The CDR3 is 17 residues long. From germline, CDR1 is LNHNV and CDR2 YYDKDF (reference sequence). The CDR3 spells CATSRDPRTSGIHEQYF. CDR3 nucleotide sequence: TGTGCCACCAGCAGAGATCCGAGGACTAGCGGGATCCACGAGCAGTACTTC.

This clonotype was counted between two and nine times. This chain links TRBV4-2 with TRBJ1-2; no firm D call. This CDR3 contains 13 residues. V was cut by 6 bases and J by 3 bases, with 11 bases left in between. Germline V gene data show CDR1 as LGHNA and CDR2 as YNFKEQ. The CDR3 is CASRPEPDYGYTF. The CDR3 nucleotides read TGTGCCAGCAGACCTGAGCCCGACTATGGCTACACCTTC.

A few counts support this clonotype. The V gene is TRBV9, the J gene TRBJ2-7, with D perhaps TRBD2 (5 bases). Trimming left V 0 bases short and J 4 bases short, with 8 bases between. The germline V gene encodes CDR1 SGDLS and CDR2 YYNGEE. This CDR3 comprises 13 residues. This CDR3 is CASSVGGVYEQYF. CDR3 bases: TGTGCCAGCAGCGTAGGGGGAGTATACGAGCAGTACTTC.

This clonotype was seen a few times. The J gene is TRBJ2-5, the V gene TRBV20-1; 7 bases agree with TRBD1. TRBJ2-7 matches the DNA end more closely, so the J call is doubtful. The CDR3 is made up of 15 amino acids. Germline values: CDR1 DFQATT, CDR2 SNEGSKA (reference sequence). The chain's CDR3 is CSAIYPRDSYYEQYF. The CDR3 coding sequence is TGCAGTGCTATATACCCCCGGGACAGTTACTACGAGCAGTACTTC.

This chain joins TRBV6-2 or TRBV6-3 and TRBJ2-5, with TRBD2 identical over 9 bases. CDR1 MNHEY and CDR2 SVGEGT come from the germline V gene. Trimming removed 8 bases from V and 0 bases from J; junction bases left unmatched: 10. The CDR3 runs to 16 residues. DNA of the CDR3: TGTGCCAGCCCTCAGAGGATAGCGGGGGACCAAGAGACCCAGTACTTC. Translated, it gives CASPQRIAGDQETQYF.

The rearrangement uses TRBV20-1 and TRBJ2-4; 10 nucleotides match TRBD1. V lost 3 bases, J lost 6 bases, and 8 bases stayed unmatched. From germline, CDR1 is DFQATT and CDR2 SNEGSKA (reference sequence). This CDR3 is built from 15 residues. CDR3 region: CSASDMDRGRNIQYF. The CDR3, as DNA: TGCAGTGCTAGCGACATGGACAGGGGGAGAAACATTCAGTACTTC.

This clonotype occurred a few times. The rearrangement joins TRBV7-9 to TRBJ2-7, with TRBD1 matching over 10 bases. The V gene's germline CDR1 is SEHNR and CDR2 FQNEAQ (reference sequence). V gave up 4 bases and J gave up 6 bases; unmatched junction bases: 6. The CDR3 covers 14 residues. CDR3 nucleotide sequence: TGTGCCAGCAGCTCTCCCGGGACAGGGGTCGAGCAGTACTTC. This sequence encodes CASSSPGTGVEQYF.

J is TRBJ1-6 and V is TRBV4-3; D is unresolved. The CDR3 sequence is 17 residues long. V was shortened by 0 bases and J by 1 base, with 10 bases between the two germline ends. Germline V CDR1 and CDR2: LGHNA, YSLEER. CDR3 DNA: TGCGCCAGCAGCCAAGAGTCCGTAATGTCCTATAATTCACCCCTCCACTTT. Its protein product is CASSQESVMSYNSPLHF.

This clonotype was observed a few times. This chain uses TRBV5-1 with TRBJ1-1; TRBD1 aligns across 7 bases. Losses at the gene ends were 6 bases for V and 1 base for J; bases not matched to a gene: 15. CDR1 is SGHRS and CDR2 is YFSETQ in the germline V gene. The CDR3 covers 17 residues. The CDR3, as DNA: TGCGCCAGCAAAACCAATGACAGGGCTTCCAGGAACACTGAAGCTTTCTTT. Protein: CASKTNDRASRNTEAFF.

This clonotype was seen only a few times. The chain uses TRBV11-3 and TRBJ2-7, with TRBD1 matching 10 bases. The tail of the sequence fits TRBJ2-1 better, so the J call may be wrong. This CDR3 has 15 amino acids. The germline gives CDR1 SGHNT, CDR2 YENEEA. CDR3 sequence reads: CASSLFGQGVNEQFF. The DNA of the CDR3 is TGTGCCAGCAGCTTATTCGGACAGGGGGTTAATGAGCAGTTCTTC.